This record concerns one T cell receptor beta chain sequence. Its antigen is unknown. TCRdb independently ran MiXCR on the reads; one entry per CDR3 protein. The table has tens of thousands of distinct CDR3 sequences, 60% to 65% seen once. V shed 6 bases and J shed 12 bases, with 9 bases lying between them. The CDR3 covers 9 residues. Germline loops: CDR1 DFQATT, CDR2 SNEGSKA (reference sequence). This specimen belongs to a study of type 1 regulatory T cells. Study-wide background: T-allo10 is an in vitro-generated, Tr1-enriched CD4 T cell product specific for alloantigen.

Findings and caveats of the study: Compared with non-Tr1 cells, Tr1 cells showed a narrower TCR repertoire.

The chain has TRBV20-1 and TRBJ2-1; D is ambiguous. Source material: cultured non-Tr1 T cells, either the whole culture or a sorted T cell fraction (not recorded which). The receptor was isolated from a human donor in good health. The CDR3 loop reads CSAVPGQFF. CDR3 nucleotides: TGCAGTGCCGTCCCCGGGCAGTTCTTC.